This TCR beta chain emerged from a study of T cell responses to AZD1222 COVID-19 vaccine (dated by TCRdb to the early 2020s). About the full investigation: TCR sequencing covered roughly 230 trial participants: some 210 given two doses of AZD1222 and about 26 given two doses of MenACWY control vaccine. Trial participants were enrolled into age subgroups of 18-55, 56-69 and 70-plus years, which contained around 150, 28 and 57 TCR-sequenced participants, respectively.

Notes on this clone: It has no known antigen specificity. Per-base qualities were not stored, and no clone one base away is much larger.

The CDR3 holds 12 amino acids from the cysteine to the phenylalanine. The read is trimmed to its CDR3 DNA, 36 bases read in frame from base 1. The junction carries 9 bases between V and J, which are trimmed by 0 bases and 9 bases respectively. The germline V gene yields SGHRS for CDR1 and YFSETQ for CDR2. The time point label here, explained by the study, means: about 28 days (+/-7) after the second vaccine dose. The treatment or condition tag for this specimen amounts to: meningococcal conjugate vaccine given as trial control. Vaccinee samples came from UK trials COV001 and COV002, including a single-blind randomized controlled phase 2/3 trial of AZD1222 (ChAdOx1 nCoV-19) in healthy adults. Trial participant PBMC samples were collected at day 0 and day 28 after the second dose for TCRbeta chain sequencing. The CDR3 regions of human TCRbeta chains were analyzed by immunosequencing. In the original analysis: Repertoire TCRs were matched against a reference library of SARS-CoV-2-specific TCRs generated with the MIRA antigen-specificity platform. Breadth was defined as the fraction of unique TCRs that were SARS-CoV-2-associated, and depth was defined as the fraction of total T cells that were SARS-CoV-2-associated. Using the MIRA data, each spike-specific TCR was assigned both to the spike region to which the TCR was reactive and to a CD4 or CD8 class. Log10-transformed breadth and depth values were compared by one-way ANOVA with Sidak's multiple comparisons tests. TCRdb took over this immuneACCESS table, retaining in-frame rearrangements with V and J assigned. Such tables are incomplete; in checked studies, under half of the missing clones stem from an unresolved V gene, and the remainder is unexplained. V and J calls and clone size come straight from that table; D and trimming were deduced from the DNA. This sample lists 75,000 to 80,000 clones; over 60% were detected once. The ten largest make up 27% of the sample.

Study-wide findings and limitations: Only six AZD1222 recipients were SARS-CoV-2 seropositive at baseline, limiting conclusions about previously exposed vaccinees. Because no day 14 peak-response samples were available, repertoires were characterized only after the peak T cell response. Participants were mostly white British, with more females than males. The authors suggested clonal diversity may have been underestimated. A significant rise in spike-specific TCR breadth and depth was observed after two AZD1222 doses relative to day 0 and relative to MenACWY recipients. In the small 56-69-year group, the increase in depth fell short of significance, most likely because of low power. The whole spike protein was spanned by vaccine-associated CD4 TCRs, and dominant responses were seen in regions 160-218 and 743-854. Epitopes outside the regions mutated in the B.1.351 and B.1.1.7 variants were reportedly recognized by nearly half of the unique spike-specific TCRs.

This sequence was found in an adult who received the MenACWY meningococcal vaccine as a control. This receptor chain uses TRBV5-1 and TRBJ1-1; the D segment could be TRBD1, given 5 matching bases. The sample here was peripheral blood, taken 28 days after the second dose of the MenACWY control vaccine. The nucleotides are TGCGCCAGCAGCTTGGGGGACCAGAAAGCTTTCTTT. It encodes CASSLGDQKAFF.